Listed here are 20 T cell receptor beta chains from one sample, sequenced in a study of shared clonotypes between healthy human individuals. Using immunoSEQ multiplex PCR, the repertoire was profiled, and TCRdb retains in-frame clones only, with some absent. The repertoire includes 600,000 to 750,000 clones, roughly 70% of them detected once, and approximately 2% sits in the top ten. Sequencing input: memory CD4+ T cells sorted from blood. Subset given: CD45RA-negative fraction. These receptors originate from a woman aged 25 to 45 in good health.

V usage is TRBV2 and J usage is TRBJ2-7, with TRBD1 matching over 7 bases. The junction had 13 bases not matched to a gene; V was cut back by 11 bases and J by 9 bases. Germline V gene lookup returns CDR1 SNHLY and CDR2 FYNNEI. This CDR3 contains 12 residues. CDR3: CAGRDRRARQYF. The CDR3 coding sequence is TGTGCCGGACGGGACAGAAGAGCTAGGCAGTACTTC. Together with reference TRBV2 and TRBJ2-7, the CDR3 gives the full variable domain: EPEVTQTPSHQVTQMGQEVILRCVPISNHLYFYWYRQILGQKVEFLVSFYNNEISEKSEIFDDQFSVERPDGSNFTLKIRSTKLEDSAMYFCAGRDRRARQYFGPGTRLTVT.

The chain uses TRBV21-1 and TRBJ1-5. TRBV21-1 is given as a pseudogene. The length of the CDR3 is 14 residues. The CDR3 spells CASSRGKSNQPQHF. Written as DNA, the CDR3 is TGTGCCAGCAGCAGGGGGAAAAGCAATCAGCCCCAGCATTTT.

The chain links TRBV29-1 to TRBJ1-1, with D uncertain. From germline, CDR1 is SQVTM and CDR2 ANQGSEA. The CDR3 is made up of 13 amino acids. With 0 bases removed from V and 1 base from J, the gap between germline ends came to 6 bases. The CDR3 DNA reads as TGCAGCGTTGAAGAGCCGGCGAACACTGAAGCTTTCTTT. Its protein is CSVEEPANTEAFF.

This clone appeared a few times. The chain links TRBV7-7 to TRBJ2-1; D is unclear. V was pared by 1 base and J by 8 bases, with 12 bases between. This CDR3 is 14 amino acids long. Germline V gives CDR1 SSHAT, CDR2 FNYEAQ (reference sequence). CDR3 amino acids: CASSLGPASDEQFF. DNA for the CDR3: TGTGCCAGCAGCTTAGGTCCAGCGTCAGATGAGCAGTTCTTC. The full variable domain, with the rest looked up from reference TRBV7-7 and TRBJ2-1, is GAGVSQSPRYKVTKRGQDVTLRCDPISSHATLYWYQQALGQGPEFLTYFNYEAQPDKSGLPSDRFSAERPEGSISTLTIQRTEQRDSAMYRCASSLGPASDEQFFGPGTRLTVL.

A single count supports this clone. The rearrangement links TRBV19 to TRBJ2-2, with D uncertain. Germline-derived CDR1 and CDR2 are LNHDA and SQIVND (reference sequence). V gave up 5 bases and J gave up 5 bases, with 12 bases separating them. The CDR3 loop spans 14 amino acids. The CDR3 loop is CASSPRQSTGELFF. The CDR3 DNA reads as TGTGCCAGTAGTCCTAGACAATCAACCGGGGAGCTGTTTTTT.

The chain couples TRBV5-6 to TRBJ1-4; a possible D gene is TRBD1 (5 bases). Looked up from germline, CDR1 is SGHDT and CDR2 is YYEEEE. CDR3 length equals 15 residues. Deletions cut 0 bases from V and 2 bases from J, with 8 bases between. The CDR3 DNA follows: TGTGCCAGCAGCTTGGGACAGTTGACTAATGAAAAACTGTTTTTT. Residues: CASSLGQLTNEKLFF.

The chain couples TRBV30 to TRBJ1-2; D is ambiguous. The CDR3 is made up of 12 amino acids. CDR1 is GTSNPN and CDR2 is SVGIG in the germline V gene (reference sequence). The V end lost 1 base, the J end lost 4 bases, and 7 bases lay between the germline ends. In DNA, the CDR3 is TGTGCCTGGAGTGACGGTGTCTATGGCTACACCTTC. Amino acids: CAWSDGVYGYTF.

This CDR3 reads CASNRNRDYEQYF. The DNA of the CDR3 is TGTGCCAGCAACCGCAACAGGGACTACGAGCAGTACTTC. The V and J genes are TRBV6-4 and TRBJ2-7; TRBD1 is a possible D gene (6 bases). Between the trimmed V and J ends, which lost 7 bases and 3 bases, there was a span of 13 bases. Per the germline V gene, CDR1 is MRHNA and CDR2 is SNTAGT. The CDR3 is 13 residues long.

The chain joins TRBV7-2 to TRBJ1-1; D is uncertain. V lost 2 bases, J lost 4 bases, and 14 bases lay in between. This CDR3 contains 15 residues. Germline loops: CDR1 SGHTA, CDR2 FQGNSA. CDR3 sequence reads: CASSLLYSAVTEAFF. In DNA, the CDR3 is TGTGCCAGCAGCTTATTATATTCGGCCGTCACTGAAGCTTTCTTT.

The chain combines TRBV5-1 with TRBJ2-3; 7 bases agree with TRBD2. The V segment lost 0 bases and the J segment 2 bases; nucleotides outside the gene matches: 12. The CDR3 is 18 amino acids. Germline values: CDR1 SGHRS, CDR2 YFSETQ. The CDR3 nucleotides are TGCGCCAGCAGCTTGGGTATCCGCGGTGGGAGGGCCACAGATACGCAGTATTTT. Its translation is CASSLGIRGGRATDTQYF.

V and J are TRBV28 and TRBJ2-7; D unresolved. The length of the CDR3 is 10 residues. Germline V gene data show CDR1 as MDHEN and CDR2 as SYDVKM. The V end lost 6 bases, the J end lost 2 bases, and 2 bases lay between the germline ends. CDR3 region: CASSTYEQYF. DNA for the CDR3: TGTGCCAGCAGCACCTACGAGCAGTACTTC.

This chain connects TRBV2 to TRBJ1-1; D ambiguous. Trimming took 4 bases from V and 11 from J, leaving 14 bases between them. The V gene's germline CDR1 is SNHLY and CDR2 FYNNEI. The CDR3 consists of 12 residues. The CDR3 coding sequence is TGTGCCAGCAGTGCATCAGCCTGGCGGGCTTTCTTT. Its translation: CASSASAWRAFF.

The chain joins TRBV20-1 to TRBJ2-1; tentative D call: TRBD2 (6 bases). Germline V lookup: CDR1 DFQATT, CDR2 SNEGSKA (reference sequence). The CDR3 length is 10 residues. The V gene lost 6 bases and the J gene lost 11 bases, with 11 bases spanning the gap. CDR3: CSATSTQQFF. Written as DNA, the CDR3 is TGCAGTGCAACTAGCACCCAGCAGTTCTTC.

The chain joins TRBV5-1 to TRBJ1-5; 10 bases fit TRBD1. Germline values: CDR1 SGHRS, CDR2 YFSETQ. The CDR3 consists of 15 residues. Trimming removed 0 bases from V and 4 bases from J; junction bases left unmatched: 1. Here the CDR3 DNA reads TGCGCCAGCAGCTTGGGACAGGGGGCTAATCAGCCCCAGCATTTT. Amino acid sequence: CASSLGQGANQPQHF.

V gene TRBV19 combines with J gene TRBJ2-2, with 14 positions matching TRBD2. Trimming at V came to 5 bases and at J to 5 bases, leaving 4 bases not matched to a gene. The germline CDR1 and CDR2 sequences are LNHDA and SQIVND (reference sequence). This CDR3 region has 16 residues. The DNA of the CDR3 is TGTGCCAGTAGTCCGGGGACTAGCGGGGGAACCGGGGAGCTGTTTTTT. Translating gives CASSPGTSGGTGELFF.

The genes are TRBV5-1 and TRBJ2-7; D gene unclear. The V end lost 4 bases, the J end lost 1 base, and 15 bases lay between the germline ends. Germline CDR1 and CDR2: SGHRS and YFSETQ. CDR3 length: 15 amino acids. CDR3 coding DNA: TGCGCCAGCAGCGTCCGACCGACCGGTTCCTACGAGCAGTACTTC. This translates into CASSVRPTGSYEQYF. Together with reference TRBV5-1 and TRBJ2-7, the CDR3 gives the full variable domain: KAGVTQTPRYLIKTRGQQVTLSCSPISGHRSVSWYQQTPGQGLQFLFEYFSETQRNKGNFPGRFSGRQFSNSRSEMNVSTLELGDSALYLCASSVRPTGSYEQYFGPGTRLTVT.

The chain employs TRBV7-9 and TRBJ2-2, with D maybe TRBD2 (6 bases). CDR1 is SEHNR, CDR2 FQNEAQ, per germline (reference sequence). Trimming stripped 4 bases from V and 1 base from J, with 13 bases between. This CDR3 comprises 16 residues. CDR3 coding DNA: TGTGCCAGCAGCTCAATAGCGGAGTTGAACACCGGGGAGCTGTTTTTT. Protein sequence: CASSSIAELNTGELFF.

The chain uses TRBV6-6 and TRBJ2-3; perhaps TRBD1 as D (6 bases). The V gene's germline CDR1 is MNHNY and CDR2 SVGAGI (reference sequence). CDR3 size: 15 residues. V was clipped by 4 bases and J by 6 bases, with 17 bases between them. DNA of the CDR3: TGTGCCAGCAGTTTAGTTCAGGGGCCCCCGGATACGCAGTATTTT. Amino acids: CASSLVQGPPDTQYF.

This chain links TRBV5-1 with TRBJ1-2; 7 bases match TRBD1. The CDR3 runs to 15 residues. Germline CDR1 SGHRS, CDR2 YFSETQ. The ends lost 6 bases at V and 4 bases at J; junction bases unmatched: 12. The chain's CDR3 is CASNPSGAGGYGYTF. DNA of the CDR3: TGCGCCAGCAACCCTTCGGGGGCAGGGGGCTATGGCTACACCTTC.

This clone appeared a single time. This chain links TRBV28 with TRBJ1-2; TRBD1 aligns across 10 bases. Losses at the gene ends were 5 bases for V and 10 bases for J; bases not matched to a gene: 7. Germline V lookup: CDR1 MDHEN, CDR2 SYDVKM. The CDR3 length is 13 residues. The CDR3 sequence: CASSHGTGDNYTF. CDR3 nucleotide sequence: TGTGCCAGCAGTCACGGGACAGGGGATAACTACACCTTC.